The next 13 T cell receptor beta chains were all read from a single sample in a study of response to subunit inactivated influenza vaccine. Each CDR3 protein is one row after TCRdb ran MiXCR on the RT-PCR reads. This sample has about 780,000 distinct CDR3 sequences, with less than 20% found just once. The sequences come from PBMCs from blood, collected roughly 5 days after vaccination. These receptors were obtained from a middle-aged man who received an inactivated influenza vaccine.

CDR3 amino acids: CASRQTGGPYEQYF. Here the CDR3 DNA reads TGTGCCAGCAGACAGACAGGGGGACCCTACGAGCAGTACTTC. This chain connects TRBV7-2 to TRBJ2-7, with 9 bases lining up with TRBD1. Per germline, CDR1 SGHTA and CDR2 FQGNSA. J lost 2 bases, V lost 6 bases, and 5 bases had no gene match. The CDR3 sequence is 14 residues long.

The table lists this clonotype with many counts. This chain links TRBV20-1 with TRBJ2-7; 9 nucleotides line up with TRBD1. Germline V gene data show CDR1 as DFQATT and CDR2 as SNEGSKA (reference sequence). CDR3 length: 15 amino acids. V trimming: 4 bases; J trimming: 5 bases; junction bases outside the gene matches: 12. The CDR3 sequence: CSANTPGTGKNEQYF. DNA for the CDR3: TGCAGTGCTAACACCCCCGGGACAGGGAAGAACGAGCAGTACTTC.

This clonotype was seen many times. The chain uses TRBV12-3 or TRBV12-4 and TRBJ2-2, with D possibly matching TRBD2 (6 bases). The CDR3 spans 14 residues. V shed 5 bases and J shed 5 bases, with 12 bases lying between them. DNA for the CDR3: TGTGCCAGCAGTCGTAGTAGCGGAACCGGGGAGCTGTTTTTT. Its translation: CASSRSSGTGELFF.

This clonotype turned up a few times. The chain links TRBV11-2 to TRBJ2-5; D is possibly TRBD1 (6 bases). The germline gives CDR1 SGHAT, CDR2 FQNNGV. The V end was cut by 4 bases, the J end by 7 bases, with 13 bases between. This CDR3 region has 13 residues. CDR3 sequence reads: CASSSGVRGTQYF. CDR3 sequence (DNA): TGTGCCAGCAGCTCAGGGGTACGGGGGACCCAGTACTTC.

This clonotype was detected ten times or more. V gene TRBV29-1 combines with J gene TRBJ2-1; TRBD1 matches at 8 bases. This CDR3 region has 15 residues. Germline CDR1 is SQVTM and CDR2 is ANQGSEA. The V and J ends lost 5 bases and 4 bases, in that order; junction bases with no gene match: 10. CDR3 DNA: TGCAGCGTTAAGAGAGCAGGGGGCGCGTACAATGAGCAGTTCTTC. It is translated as CSVKRAGGAYNEQFF.

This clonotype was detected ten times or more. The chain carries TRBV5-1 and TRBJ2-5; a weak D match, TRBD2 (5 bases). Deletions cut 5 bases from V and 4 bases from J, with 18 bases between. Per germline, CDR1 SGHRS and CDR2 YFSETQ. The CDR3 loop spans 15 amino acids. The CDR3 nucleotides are TGCGCCAGCAGTAACTCTGGTAGCGCTCGAGAGACCCAGTACTTC. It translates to CASSNSGSARETQYF.

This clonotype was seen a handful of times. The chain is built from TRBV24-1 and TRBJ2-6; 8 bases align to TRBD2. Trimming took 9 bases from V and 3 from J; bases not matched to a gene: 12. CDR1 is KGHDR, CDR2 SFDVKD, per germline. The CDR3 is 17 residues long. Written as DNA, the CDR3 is TGTGCCACCCAAGGACTAGCAAATTCACATGGGGCCAACGTCCTGACTTTC. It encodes CATQGLANSHGANVLTF.

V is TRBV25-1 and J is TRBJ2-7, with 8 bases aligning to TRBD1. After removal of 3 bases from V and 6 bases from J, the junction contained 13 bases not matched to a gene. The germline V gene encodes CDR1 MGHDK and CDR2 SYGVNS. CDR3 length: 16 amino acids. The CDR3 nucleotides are TGTGCCAGCAGTGATTCCCGGACAGGGAGGATGGGCGAGCAGTACTTC. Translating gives CASSDSRTGRMGEQYF.

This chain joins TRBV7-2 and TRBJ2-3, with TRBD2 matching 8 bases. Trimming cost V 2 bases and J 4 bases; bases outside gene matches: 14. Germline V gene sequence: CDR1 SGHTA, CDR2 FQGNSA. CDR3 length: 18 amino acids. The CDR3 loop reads CASSLRRGGQRRADTQYF. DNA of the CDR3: TGTGCCAGCAGCTTACGCCGGGGGGGCCAAAGGAGGGCAGATACGCAGTATTTT. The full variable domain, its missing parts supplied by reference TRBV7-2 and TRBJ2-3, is GAGVSQSPSNKVTEKGKDVELRCDPISGHTALYWYRQSLGQGLEFLIYFQGNSAPDKSGLPSDRFSAERTGGSVSTLTIQRTQQEDSAVYLCASSLRRGGQRRADTQYFGPGTRLTVL.

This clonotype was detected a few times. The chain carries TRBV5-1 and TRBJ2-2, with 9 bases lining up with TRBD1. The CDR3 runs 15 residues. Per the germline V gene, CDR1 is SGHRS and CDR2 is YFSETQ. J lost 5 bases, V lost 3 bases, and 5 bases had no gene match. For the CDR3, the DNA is TGCGCCAGCAGCTCAGGGACAGGGTGGACCGGGGAGCTGTTTTTT. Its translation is CASSSGTGWTGELFF.

The CDR3: CASGRALWGEQFF. CDR3 bases: TGTGCCAGCGGGAGGGCCCTTTGGGGTGAGCAGTTCTTC. The V gene is TRBV27, the J gene TRBJ2-1; 7 nucleotides agree with TRBD2. Germline V CDR1 and CDR2: MNHEY, SMNVEV (reference sequence). The CDR3 has 13 amino acids. V shed 8 bases, J shed 9 bases, and the junction held 10 bases outside the gene matches.

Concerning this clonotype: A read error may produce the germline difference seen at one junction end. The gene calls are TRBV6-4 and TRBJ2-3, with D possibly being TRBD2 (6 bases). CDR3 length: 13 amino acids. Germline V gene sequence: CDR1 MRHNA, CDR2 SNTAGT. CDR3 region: CASSRDSGFTHYF. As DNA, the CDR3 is TGTGCCAGCAGTCGGGACTCCGGCTTTACGCACTATTTT.

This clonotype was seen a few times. CDR3 sequence: CASSPIAGASGEQFF. The CDR3 nucleotides are TGTGCCAGCAGCCCAATAGCGGGGGCCAGCGGTGAGCAGTTCTTC. This chain joins TRBV5-5 and TRBJ2-1, with 9 bases identical to TRBD2. Germline V lookup: CDR1 SGHKS, CDR2 YYEKEE (reference sequence). Germline trimming cut 4 bases from V and 9 bases from J; bases unmatched to any gene: 11. CDR3 length: 15 amino acids.